This record concerns one T cell receptor (beta chain) sequence. Its matching antigen is unknown. V shed 5 bases and J 10 bases; nucleotides not matched to a gene: 7. This CDR3 is 14 amino acids long. This sample was included in a study of T cells after yellow fever vaccination. Study-level results: Overlap between CD4 and CD8 compartments was detected for a small share of clonotypes.

TCRdb re-called the 5' RACE reads through MiXCR, storing one row per CDR3 protein. The sample contains hundreds of thousands of distinct CDR3 sequences, around 16% of which appear only once. The sequence was obtained from a man younger than 30 who received the YFV17D yellow fever vaccine. This sequence joins TRBV12-3 or TRBV12-4 and TRBJ1-4, with TRBD1 matching over 10 bases. This material consisted of PBMCs, taken 5 days after the first yellow fever vaccination. The DNA for the CDR3 is TGTGCCAGCAGTCCCGGGACAGGGGCGGGAAAACTGTTTTTT. It yields the protein CASSPGTGAGKLFF.